One T cell receptor (beta chain) is described in this entry. Its antigen is undetermined. The data belong to a study of cytomegalovirus exposure and HLA in healthy donors. Study-level points and caveats: Cytomegalovirus association was listed for under 200 TCR beta chains.

CDR1 and CDR2 (germline): SGHVS, FNYEAQ. The CDR3 totals 15 residues. V dropped 2 bases and J dropped 1; count of bases not matched to a gene: 2. The protocol was immunoSEQ multiplex PCR, while the TCRdb copy is restricted to in-frame clones and leaves out a portion. There are about 360,000 clones in the sample; roughly 85% occur only once, and roughly 0.8% lies in the top ten. This chain uses TRBV7-6 with TRBJ2-7; 10 nucleotides match TRBD2. This TCR derives from a woman aged 18 to 35 in good health and CMV-seronegative. Input material: PBMCs. The CDR3 coding sequence is TGTGCCAGCAGCTTAAATAGCGGGAGGTCCTACGAGCAGTACTTC. This codes for CASSLNSGRSYEQYF.